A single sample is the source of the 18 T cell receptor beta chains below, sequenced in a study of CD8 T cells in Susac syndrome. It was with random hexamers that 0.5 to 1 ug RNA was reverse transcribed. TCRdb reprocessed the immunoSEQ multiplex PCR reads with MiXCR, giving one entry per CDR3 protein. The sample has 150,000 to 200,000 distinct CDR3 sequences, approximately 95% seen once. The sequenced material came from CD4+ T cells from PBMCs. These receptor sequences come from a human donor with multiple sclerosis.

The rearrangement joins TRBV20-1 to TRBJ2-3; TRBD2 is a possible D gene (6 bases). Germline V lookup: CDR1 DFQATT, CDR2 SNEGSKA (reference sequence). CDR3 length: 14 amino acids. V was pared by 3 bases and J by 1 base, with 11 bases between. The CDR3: CSASTGVGTDTQYF. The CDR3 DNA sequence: TGCAGTGCTAGCACGGGAGTTGGCACAGATACGCAGTATTTT.

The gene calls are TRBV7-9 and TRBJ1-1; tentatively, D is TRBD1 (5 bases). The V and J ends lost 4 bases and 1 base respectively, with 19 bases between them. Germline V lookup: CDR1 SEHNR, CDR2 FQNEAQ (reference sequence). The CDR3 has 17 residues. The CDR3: CASSSNGGGLKNTEAFF. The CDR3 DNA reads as TGTGCCAGCAGCTCCAACGGGGGAGGGCTAAAGAACACTGAAGCTTTCTTT.

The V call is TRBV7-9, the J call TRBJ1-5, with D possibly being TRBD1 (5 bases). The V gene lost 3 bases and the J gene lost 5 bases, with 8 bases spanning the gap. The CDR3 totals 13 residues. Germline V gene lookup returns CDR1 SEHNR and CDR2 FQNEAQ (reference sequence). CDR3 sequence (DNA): TGTGCCAGCAGCTTGGGGGAGTATCAGCCCCAGCATTTT. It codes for CASSLGEYQPQHF.

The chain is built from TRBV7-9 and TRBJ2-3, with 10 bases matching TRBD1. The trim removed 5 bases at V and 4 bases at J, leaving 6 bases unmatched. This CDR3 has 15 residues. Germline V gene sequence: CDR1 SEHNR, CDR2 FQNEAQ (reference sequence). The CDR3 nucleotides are TGTGCCAGCAGCCGCGGGACAGGGGAGGCAGATACGCAGTATTTT. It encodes CASSRGTGEADTQYF.

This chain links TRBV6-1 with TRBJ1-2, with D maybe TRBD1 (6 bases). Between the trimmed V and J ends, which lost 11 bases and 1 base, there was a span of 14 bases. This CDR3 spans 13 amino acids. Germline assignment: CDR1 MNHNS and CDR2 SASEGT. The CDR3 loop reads CACRGGDNYGYTF. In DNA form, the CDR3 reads TGTGCCTGCCGAGGGGGAGATAACTATGGCTACACCTTC.

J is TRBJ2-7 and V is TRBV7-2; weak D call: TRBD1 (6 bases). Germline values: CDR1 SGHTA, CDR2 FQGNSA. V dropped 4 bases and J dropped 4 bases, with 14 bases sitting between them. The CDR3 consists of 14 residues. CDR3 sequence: CASSSQGGTYEQYF. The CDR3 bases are TGTGCCAGCAGCTCCCAAGGGGGAACGTACGAGCAGTACTTC.

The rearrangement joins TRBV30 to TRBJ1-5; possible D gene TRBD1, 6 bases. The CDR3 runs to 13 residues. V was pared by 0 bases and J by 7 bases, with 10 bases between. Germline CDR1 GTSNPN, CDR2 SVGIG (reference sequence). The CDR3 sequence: CAWSVQGVQPQHF. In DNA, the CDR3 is TGTGCCTGGAGTGTACAGGGAGTGCAGCCCCAGCATTTT.

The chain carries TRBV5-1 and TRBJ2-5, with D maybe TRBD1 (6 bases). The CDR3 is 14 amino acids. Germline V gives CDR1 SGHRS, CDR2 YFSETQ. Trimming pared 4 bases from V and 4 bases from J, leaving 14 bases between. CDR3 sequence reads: CASSADRFGETQYF. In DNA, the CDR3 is TGCGCCAGCAGCGCCGACAGGTTTGGAGAGACCCAGTACTTC.

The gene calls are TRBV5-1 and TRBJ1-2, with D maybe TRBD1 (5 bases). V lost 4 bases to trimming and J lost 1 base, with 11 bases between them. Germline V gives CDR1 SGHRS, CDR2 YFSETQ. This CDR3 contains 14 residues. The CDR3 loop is CASSTGQVNYGYTF. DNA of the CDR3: TGCGCCAGCAGCACTGGACAAGTTAACTATGGCTACACCTTC.

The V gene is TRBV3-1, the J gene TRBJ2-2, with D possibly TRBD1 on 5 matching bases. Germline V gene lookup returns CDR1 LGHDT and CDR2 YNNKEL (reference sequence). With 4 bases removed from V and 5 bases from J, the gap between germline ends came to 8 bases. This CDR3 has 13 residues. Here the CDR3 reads CASSRKGTGELFF. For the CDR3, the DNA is TGTGCCAGCAGCCGAAAGGGGACCGGGGAGCTGTTTTTT.

The CDR3 DNA sequence: TGTGCCAGCAGTCGCAACGATATGGGTGCCTATGGCTACACCTTC. Amino acids: CASSRNDMGAYGYTF. The chain recombines TRBV27 with TRBJ1-2, with D hard to call. This CDR3 contains 15 residues. Germline V CDR1 and CDR2: MNHEY, SMNVEV (reference sequence). V gave up 5 bases and J gave up 4 bases, with 17 bases separating them.

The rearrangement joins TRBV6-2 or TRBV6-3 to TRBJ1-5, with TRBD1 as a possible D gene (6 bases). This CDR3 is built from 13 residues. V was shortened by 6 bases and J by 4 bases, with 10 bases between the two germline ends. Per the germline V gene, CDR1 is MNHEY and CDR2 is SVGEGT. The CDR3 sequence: CASRDSQNQPQHF. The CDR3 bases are TGTGCCAGCAGGGACAGCCAAAATCAGCCCCAGCATTTT.

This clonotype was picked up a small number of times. DNA of the CDR3: TGTGCCAGTGCCAAACAAGACCCGAGGCGGGATGAGCAGTTCTTC. It translates to CASAKQDPRRDEQFF. The J gene is TRBJ2-1, the V gene TRBV19; a possible D gene is TRBD2 (5 bases). Trimming left V 8 bases short and J 8 bases short, with 22 bases between. This CDR3 has 15 residues. Germline lookup yields CDR1 LNHDA and CDR2 SQIVND (reference sequence).

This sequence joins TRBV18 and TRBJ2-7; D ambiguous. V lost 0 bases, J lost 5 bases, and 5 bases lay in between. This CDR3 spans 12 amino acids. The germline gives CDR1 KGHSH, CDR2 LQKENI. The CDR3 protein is CASSPPTHEQYF. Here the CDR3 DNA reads TGTGCCAGCTCACCACCTACACACGAGCAGTACTTC.

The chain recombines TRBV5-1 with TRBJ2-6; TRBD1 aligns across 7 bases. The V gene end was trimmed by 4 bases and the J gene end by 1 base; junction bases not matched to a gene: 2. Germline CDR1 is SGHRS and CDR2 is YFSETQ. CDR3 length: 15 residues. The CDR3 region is CASSLGQSGANVLTF. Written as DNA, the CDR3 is TGCGCCAGCAGCCTGGGACAGTCTGGGGCCAACGTCCTGACTTTC.

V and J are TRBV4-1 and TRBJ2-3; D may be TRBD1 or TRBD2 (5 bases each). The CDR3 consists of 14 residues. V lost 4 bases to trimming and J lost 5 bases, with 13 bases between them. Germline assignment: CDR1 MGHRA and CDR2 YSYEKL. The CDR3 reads CASSLGDAQDTQYF. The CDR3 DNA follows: TGCGCCAGCAGCCTAGGGGACGCACAAGATACGCAGTATTTT.

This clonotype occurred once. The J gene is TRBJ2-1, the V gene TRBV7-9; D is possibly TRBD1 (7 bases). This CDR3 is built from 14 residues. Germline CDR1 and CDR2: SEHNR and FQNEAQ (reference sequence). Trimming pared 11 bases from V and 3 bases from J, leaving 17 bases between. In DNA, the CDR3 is TGTGCCGTTCAACAGGGGAGGATCTACAATGAGCAGTTCTTC. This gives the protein CAVQQGRIYNEQFF.

The CDR3 DNA sequence: TGTGCCAGCTCACCAGTTTCAGATACGCAGTATTTT. As protein: CASSPVSDTQYF. The chain couples TRBV18 to TRBJ2-3; no clear D. CDR3 length equals 12 residues. V was cut by 2 bases and J by 4 bases, with 4 bases left in between. Germline V CDR1 and CDR2: KGHSH, LQKENI.